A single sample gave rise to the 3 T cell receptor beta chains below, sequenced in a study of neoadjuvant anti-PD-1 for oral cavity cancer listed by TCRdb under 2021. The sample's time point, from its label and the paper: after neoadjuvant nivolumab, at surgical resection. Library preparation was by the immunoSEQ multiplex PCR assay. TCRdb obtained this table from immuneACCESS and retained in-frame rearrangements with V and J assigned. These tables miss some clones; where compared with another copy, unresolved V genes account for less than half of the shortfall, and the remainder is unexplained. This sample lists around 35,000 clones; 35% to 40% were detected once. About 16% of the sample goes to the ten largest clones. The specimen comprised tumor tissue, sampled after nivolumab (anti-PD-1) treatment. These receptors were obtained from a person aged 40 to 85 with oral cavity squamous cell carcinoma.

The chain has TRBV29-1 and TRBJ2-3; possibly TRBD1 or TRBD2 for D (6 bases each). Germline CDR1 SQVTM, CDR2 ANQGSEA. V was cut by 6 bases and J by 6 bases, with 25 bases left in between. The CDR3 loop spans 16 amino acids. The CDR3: CSVVGGSWDFSDTQYF. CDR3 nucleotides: TGCAGCGTGGTCGGGGGCTCTTGGGATTTTTCTGATACGCAGTATTTT.

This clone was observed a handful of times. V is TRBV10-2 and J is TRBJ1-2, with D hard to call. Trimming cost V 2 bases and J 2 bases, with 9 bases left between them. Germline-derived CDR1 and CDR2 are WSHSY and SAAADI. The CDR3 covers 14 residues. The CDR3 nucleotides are TGCGCCAGCAGTGAGAGGCGCAGCAACTATGGCTACACCTTC. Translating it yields CASSERRSNYGYTF.

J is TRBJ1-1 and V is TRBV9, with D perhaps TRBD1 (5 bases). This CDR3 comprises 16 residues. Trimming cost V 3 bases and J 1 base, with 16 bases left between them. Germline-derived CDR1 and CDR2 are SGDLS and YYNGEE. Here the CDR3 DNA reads TGTGCCAGCAGCGACCCGGTGGGACTTAGGAACACTGAAGCTTTCTTT. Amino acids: CASSDPVGLRNTEAFF.